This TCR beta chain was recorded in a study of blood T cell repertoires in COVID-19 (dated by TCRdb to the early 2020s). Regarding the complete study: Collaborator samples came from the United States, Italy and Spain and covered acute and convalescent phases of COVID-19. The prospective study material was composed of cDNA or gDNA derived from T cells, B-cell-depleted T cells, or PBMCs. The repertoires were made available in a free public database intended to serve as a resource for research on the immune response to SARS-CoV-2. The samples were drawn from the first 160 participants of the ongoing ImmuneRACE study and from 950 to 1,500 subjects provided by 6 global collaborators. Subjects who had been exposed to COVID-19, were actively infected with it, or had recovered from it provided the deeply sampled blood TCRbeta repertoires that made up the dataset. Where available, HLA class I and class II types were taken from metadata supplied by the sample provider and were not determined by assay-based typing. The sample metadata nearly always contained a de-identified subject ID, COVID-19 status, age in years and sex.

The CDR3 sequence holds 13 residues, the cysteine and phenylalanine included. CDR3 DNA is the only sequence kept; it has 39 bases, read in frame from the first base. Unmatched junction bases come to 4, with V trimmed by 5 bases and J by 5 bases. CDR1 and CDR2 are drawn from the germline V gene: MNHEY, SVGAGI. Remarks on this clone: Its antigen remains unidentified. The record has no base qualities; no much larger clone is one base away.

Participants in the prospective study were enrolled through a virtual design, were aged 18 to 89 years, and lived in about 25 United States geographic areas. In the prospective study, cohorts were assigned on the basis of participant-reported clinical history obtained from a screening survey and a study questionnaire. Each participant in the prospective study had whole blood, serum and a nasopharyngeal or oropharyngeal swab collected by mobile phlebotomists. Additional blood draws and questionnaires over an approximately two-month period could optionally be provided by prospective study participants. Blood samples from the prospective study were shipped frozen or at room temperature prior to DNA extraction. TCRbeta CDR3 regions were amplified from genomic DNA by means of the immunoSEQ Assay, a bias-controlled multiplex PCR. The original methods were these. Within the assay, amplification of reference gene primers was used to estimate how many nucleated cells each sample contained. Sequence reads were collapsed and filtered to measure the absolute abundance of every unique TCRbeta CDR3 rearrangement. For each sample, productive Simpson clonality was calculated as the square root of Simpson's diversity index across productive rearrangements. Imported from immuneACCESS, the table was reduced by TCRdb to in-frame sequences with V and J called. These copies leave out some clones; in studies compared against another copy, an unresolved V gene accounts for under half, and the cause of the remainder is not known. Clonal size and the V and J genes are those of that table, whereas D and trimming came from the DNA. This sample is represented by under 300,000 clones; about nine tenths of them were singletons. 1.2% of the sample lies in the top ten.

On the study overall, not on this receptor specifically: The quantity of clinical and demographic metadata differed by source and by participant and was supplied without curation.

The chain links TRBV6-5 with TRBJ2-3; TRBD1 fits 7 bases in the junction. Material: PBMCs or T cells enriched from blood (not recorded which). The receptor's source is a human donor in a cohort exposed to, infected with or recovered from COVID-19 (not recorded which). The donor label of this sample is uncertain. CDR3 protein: CASSPRTGDTQYF. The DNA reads TGTGCCAGCAGTCCTCGGACAGGAGATACGCAGTATTTT.